This T cell receptor (beta chain) is from a study of blood T cell repertoires in COVID-19. Study overall: Both acute and convalescent COVID-19 samples were obtained from the United States, Italy and Spain. The analysed material was cDNA or gDNA that came from T cells, B-cell-depleted T cells, or PBMCs.

As handled by the study authors: Amplification with reference gene primers provided the estimates of nucleated cell counts. Profiled with immunoSEQ multiplex PCR; TCRdb holds only in-frame clones, not every one. V, J and clone size are those of that table, while D and trimming were read from the DNA. The data hold tens of thousands of clones, with about 91% observed a single time. V lost 5 bases to trimming and J lost 6 bases; unmatched junction nucleotides: 9. Per the germline V gene, CDR1 is WSHSY and CDR2 is SAAADI. The CDR3 has 16 amino acids. The receptor comes from an older woman with active COVID-19. J is TRBJ1-6 and V is TRBV10-2, with 8 bases identical to TRBD1. The material sequenced was peripheral blood. CDR3: CASSRSPGQVNSPLHF. CDR3 nucleotide sequence: TGCGCCAGCAGTAGGTCACCGGGACAGGTTAATTCACCCCTCCACTTT.